A selection of T cell receptor beta chains follows, all from one sample in a study of T cell responses to AZD1222 COVID-19 vaccine. Method: immunoSEQ multiplex PCR; TCRdb's copy keeps in-frame clones and lacks some. This sample has 99,000 or so clones, with approximately 90% found just once. This specimen was peripheral blood, taken on day 0 of AZD1222 vaccination. All receptors derive from an adult in good health. CDR3s include the opening cysteine and the closing phenylalanine or tryptophan. A D gene is named only where the DNA matches it firmly. Size tells how often a clone was seen (once, few, many) or the class of an expanded clone, and some rows leave it out.

V gene,D gene,clone size,J gene,CDR3 protein,CDR3 DNA
TRBV7-2,NA,NA,TRBJ1-3,CASSFTGPRNTIYF,TGTGCCAGCAGCTTTACCGGGCCCCGGAACACCATATATTTT
TRBV6-5,NA,NA,TRBJ2-1,CASFEQADKGHEQFF,TGTGCCAGCTTTGAACAAGCGGACAAGGGCCATGAGCAGTTCTTC
TRBV9,NA,NA,TRBJ2-3,CASSFLPVGLSTDTQYF,TGTGCCAGCAGCTTTCTCCCAGTGGGGCTAAGCACAGATACGCAGTATTTT
TRBV13,NA,NA,TRBJ1-5,CASSLGGVGPQHF,TGTGCCAGCAGCCTCGGAGGGGTTGGGCCCCAGCATTTT
TRBV6-4,NA,NA,TRBJ2-7,CASRRCYEQYF,TGTGCCAGCAGGCGCTGTTACGAGCAGTACTTC
TRBV18,NA,NA,TRBJ1-3,CASSESAARAGNTIYF,TGTGCCAGCTCAGAAAGTGCGGCCAGGGCTGGAAACACCATATATTTT
TRBV18,NA,NA,TRBJ1-1,CASSQPSMNTEAFF,TGTGCCAGCTCACAACCGAGCATGAACACTGAAGCTTTCTTT
TRBV24-1,TRBD1,NA,TRBJ2-1,CATSDPSDRDNEQFF,TGTGCCACCAGTGACCCCTCGGACAGGGACAATGAGCAGTTCTTC
TRBV2,TRBD1,few,TRBJ1-5,CASSTSGTGDSQPQHF,TGTGCCAGCAGTACTTCCGGGACAGGGGATAGTCAGCCCCAGCATTTT
TRBV27,TRBD1,NA,TRBJ1-1,CASSIDRGGEAFF,TGTGCCAGCAGTATAGACAGGGGGGGTGAAGCTTTCTTT
TRBV27,NA,NA,TRBJ1-1,CASRLEGTEAFF,TGTGCCAGCAGACTCGAGGGTACTGAAGCTTTCTTT
TRBV2,NA,NA,TRBJ1-1,CASSEIETDTEAFF,TGTGCCAGCAGTGAAATTGAAACGGACACTGAAGCTTTCTTT
TRBV6-5,NA,once,TRBJ1-5,CASSSTWGSNQPQHF,TGTGCCAGCAGTTCCACGTGGGGTAGCAATCAGCCCCAGCATTTT
TRBV19,TRBD1,NA,TRBJ1-6,CASRGNGDSNPYNSPLHF,TGTGCCAGTAGGGGAAACGGGGACAGCAATCCCTATAATTCACCCCTCCACTTT
TRBV5-1,NA,NA,TRBJ2-7,CASRSTGYEQYF,TGCGCCAGCAGATCTACAGGGTACGAGCAGTACTTC
TRBV18,NA,NA,TRBJ1-1,CASSPGGDTEAFF,TGTGCCAGCTCACCAGGGGGGGACACTGAAGCTTTCTTT
TRBV5-1,TRBD1,NA,TRBJ1-1,CASSLGSDREAFF,TGCGCCAGCAGCTTGGGTTCGGACAGGGAGGCTTTCTTT
TRBV4-1,TRBD1,NA,TRBJ2-7,CASSTDRVYAGTGEQYF,TGCGCCAGCAGCACGGACAGGGTTTACGCGGGGACGGGCGAGCAGTACTTC
TRBV7-8,NA,NA,TRBJ1-1,CASSFVGQKMNTEAFF,TGTGCCAGCAGCTTCGTTGGACAGAAAATGAACACTGAAGCTTTCTTT
TRBV11-2,NA,NA,TRBJ1-1,CASSLFLVGDTEAFF,TGTGCCAGCAGCTTATTTTTGGTAGGGGACACTGAAGCTTTCTTT
TRBV6-5,NA,few,TRBJ2-7,CASSYNVGYEQYF,TGTGCCAGCAGTTACAACGTCGGCTACGAGCAGTACTTC
TRBV7-9,NA,NA,TRBJ1-1,CASNAIGDGYTEAFF,TGTGCCAGCAACGCCATAGGGGACGGGTACACTGAAGCTTTCTTT
TRBV6-1,TRBD1,NA,TRBJ1-2,CASSERDRANYGYTF,TGTGCCAGCAGTGAGAGGGACAGAGCTAACTATGGCTACACCTTC
TRBV10-3,NA,once,TRBJ1-6,CAISDGQNSPLHF,TGTGCCATCAGTGACGGTCAGAATTCACCCCTCCACTTT
TRBV3-1/TRBV3-2,NA,once,TRBJ2-3,CASSQDWATAVSDTQYF,TGTGCCAGCAGCCAAGATTGGGCAACGGCGGTGTCAGATACGCAGTATTTT
TRBV14,NA,NA,TRBJ2-5,CASSQAMDILETQYF,TGTGCCAGCAGCCAAGCCATGGACATCTTGGAGACCCAGTACTTC
TRBV19,NA,once,TRBJ2-3,CASRGQRSGDTQYF,TGTGCCAGTAGAGGACAGCGGTCAGGTGATACGCAGTATTTT
TRBV7-3,NA,NA,TRBJ1-1,CASSPRQDGKAFF,TGTGCCAGCAGCCCCCGGCAGGATGGGAAAGCTTTCTTT
TRBV27,NA,NA,TRBJ2-5,CASSQFPGQETQYF,TGTGCCAGCAGCCAGTTCCCGGGGCAAGAGACCCAGTACTTC
TRBV18,TRBD1,NA,TRBJ2-1,CASSNRGPQFF,TGTGCCAGCTCCAACAGGGGTCCGCAGTTCTTC
TRBV7-9,NA,medium-sized,TRBJ2-7,CASSHGFVTYEQYF,TGTGCCAGCAGCCACGGGTTCGTTACCTACGAGCAGTACTTC
TRBV27,TRBD1,NA,TRBJ1-1,CASSFRRSGRQGPNTEAFF,TGTGCCAGCAGTTTCCGGAGGTCCGGGAGACAGGGGCCAAACACTGAAGCTTTCTTT
TRBV11-2,NA,NA,TRBJ2-5,CASSRGRAEETQYF,TGTGCCAGCAGCAGAGGCAGGGCCGAGGAGACCCAGTACTTC
TRBV27,NA,NA,TRBJ2-1,CASSLIGQSSYNEQFF,TGTGCCAGCAGTTTAATAGGGCAAAGCTCCTACAATGAGCAGTTCTTC
TRBV7-9,NA,NA,TRBJ1-2,CASSVPGNYGYTF,TGTGCCAGCAGCGTCCCGGGTAACTATGGCTACACCTTC
TRBV2,TRBD1,NA,TRBJ1-4,CASSEAPGTGGFYEKLFF,TGTGCCAGCAGTGAAGCACCCGGGACAGGGGGCTTTTATGAAAAACTGTTTTTT
TRBV3-1/TRBV3-2,NA,NA,TRBJ2-7,CASSQRQVDYEQYF,TGTGCCAGCAGCCAAAGACAGGTCGACTACGAGCAGTACTTC
TRBV7-9,NA,NA,TRBJ2-1,CASSPRPGPRNHEQFF,TGTGCCAGCAGCCCCCGGCCGGGCCCGAGGAATCATGAGCAGTTCTTC
TRBV9,NA,NA,TRBJ1-2,CASSPSLQGYGYTF,TGTGCCAGCAGCCCTTCGTTACAGGGCTACGGCTACACCTTC
TRBV19,TRBD1,NA,TRBJ1-6,CASMRTGGSYNSPLHF,TGTGCCAGTATGCGGACAGGGGGCTCCTATAATTCACCCCTCCACTTT
TRBV7-9,TRBD1,NA,TRBJ1-4,CASSLGTVNEKLFF,TGTGCCAGCAGCCTCGGGACAGTTAATGAAAAACTGTTTTTT
TRBV2,TRBD1,few,TRBJ1-1,CASSDRQGSTEAFF,TGTGCCAGCAGTGACCGACAGGGTTCGACTGAAGCTTTCTTT
TRBV4-1,NA,NA,TRBJ2-6,CASSPYPGANVLTF,TGCGCCAGCAGTCCATATCCTGGGGCCAACGTCCTGACTTTC
TRBV5-6,NA,few,TRBJ1-5,CASSTGTNSNQPQHF,TGTGCCAGCAGCACCGGGACAAATAGCAATCAGCCCCAGCATTTT
TRBV27,NA,NA,TRBJ2-3,CASSPDTDTQYF,TGTGCCAGCAGCCCAGACACAGATACGCAGTATTTT
TRBV19,NA,NA,TRBJ2-1,CASYKTGSPVEFF,TGTGCCAGTTACAAGACCGGGTCACCGGTCGAGTTCTTC
TRBV9,TRBD1,NA,TRBJ2-1,CASSVVTGGAVGDSYNEQFF,TGTGCCAGCAGCGTAGTAACAGGGGGCGCCGTGGGTGACTCCTACAATGAGCAGTTCTTC
TRBV15,NA,NA,TRBJ2-5,CATSRAVPKTQYF,TGTGCCACCAGCAGAGCGGTTCCAAAGACCCAGTACTTC
TRBV29-1,TRBD1,NA,TRBJ2-2,CSARQGRAGELFF,TGCAGCGCCCGACAGGGTAGGGCCGGGGAGCTGTTTTTT
TRBV6-4,TRBD2,NA,TRBJ2-3,CASSEVAGGATDTQYF,TGTGCCAGCAGTGAGGTAGCGGGGGGCGCGACAGATACGCAGTATTTT
TRBV7-9,NA,NA,TRBJ1-2,CASSSVQYSYDGYTF,TGTGCCAGCAGCTCTGTTCAATATAGTTACGATGGCTACACCTTC
TRBV12-5,TRBD1,NA,TRBJ1-2,CASGWGQGEGYGYTF,TGTGCTAGTGGTTGGGGACAGGGTGAAGGCTATGGCTACACCTTC
TRBV9,NA,NA,TRBJ2-7,CASSVAVAKRPYEQYF,TGTGCCAGCAGCGTAGCGGTCGCGAAGAGACCCTACGAGCAGTACTTC
TRBV3-1/TRBV3-2,TRBD2,NA,TRBJ2-5,CASSQGSNPGREGPQYF,TGTGCCAGCAGCCAAGGATCCAACCCGGGACGGGAGGGACCCCAGTACTTC
TRBV9,NA,NA,TRBJ2-7,CASSPGRGSYEQYF,TGTGCCAGCAGCCCAGGACGGGGATCCTACGAGCAGTACTTC